One sample yielded the 15 T cell receptor beta chains listed below, sequenced in a study of regulatory T cells in long-lasting Graves disease. Regarding time point: persistent/refractory GD, antithyroid drugs over 5 years with positive TRAb. RNA from PBMCs was the source of the TCR library. To make TCR beta libraries, researchers used iRepertoire HTBI primers and Arm-PCR of CDR3 regions. Using its own MiXCR run on the multiplex PCR reads, TCRdb lists one record per CDR3 protein. The data show 650,000 to 850,000 distinct CDR3 sequences, about 32% seen once. Sequencing was performed on peripheral blood mononuclear cells (PBMCs), taken when the disease was refractory, from a patient treated with antithyroid drugs. All receptors come from a female donor with Graves disease.

This clonotype was counted only a few times. The chain has TRBV19 and TRBJ2-2, with 10 bases matching TRBD1. With V trimmed by 3 bases and J by 4 bases, 5 bases remained unmatched. CDR1 is LNHDA and CDR2 is SQIVND in the germline V gene (reference sequence). This CDR3 region has 16 residues. In DNA, the CDR3 is TGTGCCAGTAGTATGGGACAGGGGAGCGGCACCGGGGAGCTGTTTTTT. Its translation: CASSMGQGSGTGELFF.

This clonotype occurred many times. The chain joins TRBV6-1 to TRBJ2-7; D call uncertain. V was pared by 6 bases and J by 4 bases, with 10 bases between. This CDR3 has 12 amino acids. Germline V lookup: CDR1 MNHNS, CDR2 SASEGT. CDR3 nucleotide sequence: TGTGCCAGCAGGATCCCGACTTACGAGCAGTACTTC. It codes for CASRIPTYEQYF.

The J gene is TRBJ1-1, the V gene TRBV20-1; D unclear. V shed 3 bases and J shed 4 bases, with 6 bases lying between them. The length of the CDR3 is 11 residues. Germline V gives CDR1 DFQATT, CDR2 SNEGSKA (reference sequence). The CDR3 DNA follows: TGCAGTGCTAGGCAGCCCACTGAAGCTTTCTTT. This encodes CSARQPTEAFF.

The V gene is TRBV15, the J gene TRBJ1-6; D is possibly TRBD1 (6 bases). The CDR3 sequence is 15 residues long. Germline-derived CDR1 and CDR2 are LNHNV and YYDKDF (reference sequence). The V end was cut by 5 bases, the J end by 7 bases, with 15 bases between. Here the CDR3 reads CATSRQGGDNSPLHF. The CDR3 region has the DNA TGTGCCACCAGCCGGCAAGGGGGTGACAATTCACCCCTCCACTTT.

This clonotype was counted ten times or more. The chain is built from TRBV5-1 and TRBJ1-2; a possible D gene is TRBD1 (6 bases). This CDR3 has 20 amino acids. Per germline, CDR1 SGHRS and CDR2 YFSETQ. Deletions cut 3 bases from V and 4 bases from J, with 31 bases between. The CDR3 is CASSSPTRQDPRGPSYGYTF. DNA of the CDR3: TGCGCCAGCAGCTCCCCCACGCGACAGGATCCGAGGGGCCCAAGCTATGGCTACACCTTC.

The chain recombines TRBV3-1 with TRBJ2-1, with unresolved D. Germline V gene data show CDR1 as LGHDT and CDR2 as YNNKEL (reference sequence). The V end lost 4 bases, the J end lost 2 bases, and 12 bases lay between the germline ends. The CDR3 spans 15 residues. CDR3 DNA sequence: TGTGCCAGCAGCCGTGGGCCCAACCCCTACAATGAGCAGTTCTTC. It is translated as CASSRGPNPYNEQFF.

This clonotype was observed a few times. The chain carries TRBV20-1 and TRBJ2-7, with 7 bases that match TRBD2. The CDR3 runs to 13 residues. CDR1 is DFQATT, CDR2 SNEGSKA, per germline (reference sequence). The junction had 7 bases not matched to a gene; V was cut back by 5 bases and J by 3 bases. The CDR3 loop reads CSARPAGYYEQYF. The DNA of the CDR3 is TGCAGTGCTCGCCCAGCGGGGTACTACGAGCAGTACTTC.

This clonotype was detected ten times or more. The chain combines TRBV10-3 with TRBJ1-2, with a tentative D call TRBD1 (6 bases). V lost 5 bases to trimming and J lost 4 bases, with 17 bases between them. The CDR3 runs 15 residues. The V gene's germline CDR1 is ENHRY and CDR2 SYGVKD. The CDR3 is CAISPYRDRVYGYTF. CDR3 sequence (DNA): TGTGCCATCAGTCCTTACAGGGATCGGGTCTATGGCTACACCTTC.

This clonotype was counted many times. This chain joins TRBV11-2 and TRBJ2-5, with 13 bases lining up with TRBD2. Germline V gives CDR1 SGHAT, CDR2 FQNNGV. The CDR3 extends over 16 amino acids. The junction had 12 bases not matched to a gene; V was cut back by 9 bases and J by 5 bases. The chain's CDR3 is CASRGLAGVARETQYF. CDR3 nucleotide sequence: TGTGCCAGTCGTGGACTAGCGGGAGTGGCTAGGGAGACCCAGTACTTC. The full variable domain, in which reference TRBV11-2 and TRBJ2-5 provide the parts outside the CDR3, is EAGVAQSPRYKIIEKRQSVAFWCNPISGHATLYWYQQILGQGPKLLIQFQNNGVVDDSQLPKDRFSAERLKGVDSTLKIQPAKLEDSAVYLCASRGLAGVARETQYFGPGTRLLVL.

This clonotype was counted only a few times. CDR3 sequence: CASRQGGNEQYF. For the CDR3, the DNA is TGTGCCAGCCGACAGGGAGGGAACGAGCAGTACTTC. V gene TRBV27 combines with J gene TRBJ2-7; D tentatively reads TRBD1 or TRBD2 (7 bases each). This CDR3 is 12 amino acids long. The germline V gene has CDR1 MNHEY and CDR2 SMNVEV (reference sequence). The V gene lost 8 bases and the J gene lost 5 bases, with 13 bases spanning the gap.

This clonotype has just a few counts. This chain uses TRBV7-8 with TRBJ1-6, with a tentative D call TRBD1 (6 bases). Trimming cost V 1 base and J 10 bases, with 14 bases left between them. The CDR3 has 15 amino acids. Germline loops: CDR1 SGHVS, CDR2 FQNEAQ. This CDR3 is CASSLEWGQGSPLHF. The CDR3 DNA follows: TGTGCCAGCAGCTTAGAGTGGGGGCAAGGCTCACCCCTCCACTTT.

This clonotype was seen more than once but under ten times. The rearrangement uses TRBV29-1 and TRBJ1-1; 11 bases fit TRBD1. This CDR3 spans 13 amino acids. The V and J ends lost 7 bases and 4 bases, in that order; junction bases with no gene match: 5. Germline assignment: CDR1 SQVTM and CDR2 ANQGSEA. The CDR3: CSGGQGEGTEAFF. CDR3 nucleotide sequence: TGCAGCGGGGGACAGGGGGAAGGCACTGAAGCTTTCTTT.

DNA for the CDR3: TGTGCCACCAGTGACCTCCGGGACAGGGTTGGTAATTCACCCCTCCACTTT. Translating it yields CATSDLRDRVGNSPLHF. This chain connects TRBV24-1 to TRBJ1-6; 9 bases map to TRBD1. In germline, CDR1 is KGHDR, CDR2 SFDVKD. This CDR3 comprises 17 residues. V trimming: 4 bases; J trimming: 6 bases; junction bases outside the gene matches: 9.

This clonotype has only a few counts. The CDR3 reads CSARITKGEPQHF. The CDR3 coding sequence is TGCAGTGCCCGCATCACAAAGGGGGAGCCCCAGCATTTT. V is TRBV20-1 and J is TRBJ1-5; D may be TRBD1 (6 bases). The CDR3 contains 13 residues. V lost 6 bases and J lost 8, with 17 bases in between. In germline, CDR1 is DFQATT, CDR2 SNEGSKA (reference sequence).

This clonotype was observed at least ten times. The chain has TRBV28 and TRBJ2-7; 12 bases are shared with TRBD2. Germline values: CDR1 MDHEN, CDR2 SYDVKM. This CDR3 contains 14 residues. Trimming at V came to 4 bases and at J to 6 bases, leaving 4 bases not matched to a gene. CDR3 amino acids: CASSSRLAGAEQYF. The CDR3 nucleotides read TGTGCCAGCAGTTCCCGACTAGCGGGAGCCGAGCAGTACTTC.